This TCR beta chain comes out of a study of Ad26.COV2.S vaccination and SARS-CoV-2 variants. Whole-study context: The Ad26.COV2.S arm of the COV1001 trial was where the donor was placed. General study points: Vaccine and placebo groups showed comparable non-spike TCR breadth.

Treatment defined: approximately 18 received Ad26.COV2.S at low or high dose, single or two shots; roughly five received placebo; per-sample allocation not given. On day 63 after the first injection, vaccine and placebo recipients gave samples. The individual, an adult aged 18-55 years, was a donor in Boston. As to this clone: What it binds is not known.

Here immunoSEQ multiplex PCR was the method, and the copy in TCRdb shows in-frame clones only, minus some. The repertoire holds under 400,000 clones, with around 86% as singletons. CDR1 and CDR2 from the germline V gene are SNHLY and FYNNEI. CDR3 length equals 14 residues. V lost 9 bases to trimming and J lost 7 bases; unmatched junction nucleotides: 12. J is TRBJ2-1 and V is TRBV2, with 7 bases fitting TRBD1. This TCR was sampled from a person between 18 and 59 years old who received the Ad26.COV2.S COVID-19 vaccine or a placebo. Sequencing was performed on peripheral blood, taken in a trial of Ad26.COV2.S vaccine versus placebo. CDR3 nucleotides: TGTGCCAGAACGAAGGGACAGCACCGAAATGAGCAGTTCTTC. Amino acids: CARTKGQHRNEQFF.